Each of the 27 T cell receptor beta chains below was sequenced from the same sample in a study of Graves' ophthalmopathy and Graves' hyperthyroidism. As the template, RNA transcripts were used to amplify TCR beta CDR3 regions. HTBI primers were used in a first-round RT-PCR, which preceded a second-round multiplex PCR. Each CDR3 protein gets one entry after TCRdb re-called the multiplex PCR reads with MiXCR. The sample records 560,000 or so distinct CDR3 sequences, roughly 40% being singletons. The sequencing input was peripheral blood or thyroid tissue (not recorded which). The source is an adult man with Graves' hyperthyroidism.

This chain connects TRBV6-6 to TRBJ2-2, with 9 bases identical to TRBD1. The V segment lost 4 bases and the J segment 1 base; nucleotides outside the gene matches: 4. Germline V gives CDR1 MNHNY, CDR2 SVGAGI (reference sequence). The CDR3 sequence is 16 residues long. The CDR3 region has the DNA TGTGCCAGCAGTTCCACGGGACAGGGGAACACCGGGGAGCTGTTTTTT. Amino acids: CASSSTGQGNTGELFF.

In this sample, this clonotype turned up a few times. The genes are TRBV5-4 and TRBJ2-2; TRBD1 aligns across 9 bases. With 3 bases clipped from V and 4 bases from J, the junction kept 7 bases outside the gene matches. CDR3 length equals 16 residues. CDR1 is SGHNT, CDR2 YYREEE, per germline (reference sequence). CDR3 nucleotide sequence: TGTGCCAGCAGCTCCGGGACAGGGAAGGTCACCGGGGAGCTGTTTTTT. Encoded protein: CASSSGTGKVTGELFF.

The sample holds many counts of this clonotype. An end of the junction differs from the germline gene, which may be a read error. The V call is TRBV5-1, the J call TRBJ2-5; 10 nucleotides match TRBD1. In germline, CDR1 is SGHRS, CDR2 YFSETQ. This CDR3 is 15 amino acids long. The CDR3, as DNA: TGTGCCAGCAGTCCCCGGACAGGGGGAGGGGAGACCCAGTACTTC. Amino acid sequence: CASSPRTGGGETQYF.

V is TRBV19 and J is TRBJ1-1; a weak D match, TRBD1 (6 bases). Germline-derived CDR1 and CDR2 are LNHDA and SQIVND (reference sequence). There are 12 residues in the CDR3. Trimming stripped 3 bases from V and 9 bases from J, with 11 bases between. The CDR3 reads CASSIVQGQAFF. The CDR3 DNA is TGTGCCAGTAGTATTGTCCAGGGGCAAGCTTTCTTT.

The rearrangement links TRBV19 to TRBJ2-7; D gene ambiguous. Between the trimmed V and J ends, which lost 7 bases and 9 bases, there was a span of 19 bases. CDR1 is LNHDA, CDR2 SQIVND, per germline (reference sequence). There are 13 residues in the CDR3. As DNA, the CDR3 is TGTGCCAGTAAGCAGCTGGAAAGTCACGGGCAGTACTTC. This codes for CASKQLESHGQYF.

As for this clonotype: The germline gene is not matched at one end of the junction; a read error may be the cause. The chain employs TRBV15 and TRBJ2-5; 10 bases are a match to TRBD1. The CDR3 spans 15 residues. Per germline, CDR1 LNHNV and CDR2 YYDKDF (reference sequence). CDR3 protein: CATSTGTGDQETQYF. The CDR3 DNA follows: TGTGCCACCAGCACCGGGACAGGGGACCAGGAGACCCAGTACTTC. Filled out from reference TRBV15 and TRBJ2-5, the complete variable domain reads DAMVIQNPRYQVTQFGKPVTLSCSQTLNHNVMYWYQQKSSQAPKLLFHYYDKDFNNEADTPDNFQSRRPNTSFCFLDIRSPGLGDTAMYLCATSTGTGDQETQYFGPGTRLLVL.

In this sample, this clonotype turned up many times. The V call is TRBV20-1, the J call TRBJ2-7, with 9 nucleotides matching TRBD1. CDR3 size: 12 residues. Germline values: CDR1 DFQATT, CDR2 SNEGSKA (reference sequence). Losses at the gene ends were 6 bases for V and 3 bases for J; bases not matched to a gene: 3. The CDR3 nucleotides are TGCAGTGCCCGGGACAGGGTCTACGAGCAGTACTTC. Translated: CSARDRVYEQYF.

The CDR3 coding sequence is TGTGCCACCAGTGATCCCGCGGACGGGGGATACCAAGAGACCCAGTACTTC. It specifies CATSDPADGGYQETQYF. V usage is TRBV24-1 and J usage is TRBJ2-5, with a tentative D call TRBD2 (6 bases). Germline V gives CDR1 KGHDR, CDR2 SFDVKD. V shed 3 bases and J shed 0 bases, with 16 bases lying between them. The CDR3 length is 17 residues.

This chain uses TRBV13 with TRBJ1-1, with D possibly TRBD1 on 5 matching bases. The CDR3 sequence is 13 residues long. V lost 6 bases and J lost 4, with 12 bases in between. The germline CDR1 and CDR2 sequences are PRHDT and FYEKMQ (reference sequence). The CDR3 region is CASRRLGGTEAFF. CDR3 bases: TGTGCCAGCAGGCGGTTGGGGGGCACTGAAGCTTTCTTT.

This chain joins TRBV9 and TRBJ1-1; D is unclear. Trimming took off 3 bases at V and 5 bases at J, with 14 bases between the two ends. The CDR3 covers 14 residues. Germline lookup yields CDR1 SGDLS and CDR2 YYNGEE. The CDR3 region is CASSAFPGMTEAFF. CDR3 bases: TGTGCCAGCAGCGCATTCCCAGGTATGACTGAAGCTTTCTTT. Full variable domain (outside the CDR3, taken from reference TRBV9 and TRBJ1-1): DSGVTQTPKHLITATGQRVTLRCSPRSGDLSVYWYQQSLDQGLQFLIQYYNGEERAKGNILERFSAQQFPDLHSELNLSSLELGDSALYFCASSAFPGMTEAFFGQGTRLTVV.

This clonotype was counted many times. The V and J genes are TRBV2 and TRBJ2-2, with D possibly being TRBD1 (5 bases). The CDR3 is 15 amino acids. V was clipped by 4 bases and J by 0 bases, with 9 bases between them. The germline V gene has CDR1 SNHLY and CDR2 FYNNEI. In DNA, the CDR3 is TGTGCCAGCAGTGCGACAGCTACGAACACCGGGGAGCTGTTTTTT. Translating it yields CASSATATNTGELFF.

This clonotype has a handful of counts. Possible read error: a much larger clone is one base away. V usage is TRBV7-2 and J usage is TRBJ1-4; 7 positions agree with TRBD1. J lost 3 bases, V lost 5 bases, and 12 bases had no gene match. Germline lookup yields CDR1 SGHTA and CDR2 FQGNSA. CDR3 length: 17 amino acids. The CDR3 sequence is CASSRRTGPAANEKLFF. The CDR3 DNA is TGTGCCAGCAGCCGAAGGACAGGCCCTGCAGCTAATGAAAAACTGTTTTTT.

As to this clonotype: A much larger clone is a single base away; this may be a read error. This chain connects TRBV29-1 to TRBJ1-1; D gene unclear. CDR1 SQVTM and CDR2 ANQGSEA come from the germline V gene. The CDR3 loop spans 10 amino acids. The CDR3, as DNA: TGCGGCGTGTGGTGGGATGAAGCTTTCTTT. It translates to CGVWWDEAFF.

The sample holds many counts of this clonotype. The rearrangement joins TRBV29-1 to TRBJ1-1, with a tentative D call TRBD1 (5 bases). The germline gives CDR1 SQVTM, CDR2 ANQGSEA. V gave up 6 bases and J gave up 4 bases, with 12 bases separating them. The CDR3 has 12 amino acids. The CDR3 nucleotides read TGCAGCGTGGGGGGGGTCGGCACTGAAGCTTTCTTT. It translates to CSVGGVGTEAFF.

The CDR3 loop reads CATAKITGELFF. CDR3 in DNA: TGTGCCACCGCAAAAATCACCGGGGAGCTGTTTTTT. V usage is TRBV24-1 and J usage is TRBJ2-2, with D hard to call. Germline V gene sequence: CDR1 KGHDR, CDR2 SFDVKD. V was clipped by 9 bases and J by 4 bases, with 8 bases between them. The CDR3 covers 12 residues.

In its sample, this clonotype was seen many times. The chain recombines TRBV12-3 or TRBV12-4 with TRBJ1-5; no firm D call. The CDR3 is made up of 12 amino acids. V was trimmed by 5 bases and J by 1 base, leaving 3 bases between them. The CDR3 reads CASSPSNQPQHF. CDR3 bases: TGTGCCAGCAGTCCGAGCAATCAGCCCCAGCATTTT.

This clonotype was seen repeatedly, ten times or more. V gene TRBV20-1 combines with J gene TRBJ1-1; no firm D call. Looked up from germline, CDR1 is DFQATT and CDR2 is SNEGSKA (reference sequence). V was pared by 3 bases and J by 0 bases, with 8 bases between. CDR3 size: 13 residues. As DNA, the CDR3 is TGCAGTGCTAGTCAGACGATGAACACTGAAGCTTTCTTT. Encoded protein: CSASQTMNTEAFF.

The gene calls are TRBV2 and TRBJ1-4; the D gene is possibly TRBD1 (6 bases). The germline V gene has CDR1 SNHLY and CDR2 FYNNEI. The CDR3 contains 17 residues. Between the trimmed V and J ends, which lost 7 bases and 4 bases, there was a span of 22 bases. The CDR3 loop reads CASNRQGGPGDNEKLFF. The CDR3 DNA sequence: TGTGCCAGCAATCGGCAGGGCGGCCCAGGGGATAATGAAAAACTGTTTTTT.

This clonotype was counted ten times or more. The CDR3 region has the DNA TGTGCCACCAGTGAAGCCCTAAGACCCTACGAGCAGTACTTC. It yields the protein CATSEALRPYEQYF. The chain carries TRBV24-1 and TRBJ2-7; D remains unclear. CDR3 length: 14 residues. The germline gives CDR1 KGHDR, CDR2 SFDVKD. The V and J ends lost 4 bases and 2 bases respectively, with 11 bases between them.

As for this clonotype: At one end the junction does not follow the germline gene, possibly because of a read error. The chain uses TRBV2 and TRBJ2-5, with a weak D call TRBD2 (5 bases). The germline CDR1 and CDR2 sequences are SNHLY and FYNNEI. The CDR3 is 16 residues long. CDR3 nucleotide sequence: TGTGCCGGCAGTGAAGCGCTGCGGGCGCCACCAGAGACCCAGTACTTC. Amino acids: CAGSEALRAPPETQYF.

The gene calls are TRBV28 and TRBJ1-2; TRBD1 matches 8 bases. The CDR3 runs 13 residues. In germline, CDR1 is MDHEN, CDR2 SYDVKM. The J segment lost 7 bases and the V segment lost 6 bases, leaving 7 bases of the junction unmatched. This chain's CDR3 is CASRDGTGPGYTF. The CDR3 nucleotides are TGTGCCAGCAGGGACGGGACAGGCCCTGGCTACACCTTC.

This chain connects TRBV5-6 to TRBJ1-2; D is possibly TRBD1 (5 bases). Between the trimmed V and J ends, which lost 3 bases and 4 bases, there was a span of 13 bases. CDR3 length: 14 residues. Germline lookup yields CDR1 SGHDT and CDR2 YYEEEE. CDR3 DNA: TGTGCCAGCAGCTCCTGGGGCAGGCTCTATGGCTACACCTTC. It is translated as CASSSWGRLYGYTF.

As for this clonotype: A single base separates this from a much larger clone, so it may be a read error. The V call is TRBV19, the J call TRBJ2-7; the match to TRBD2 covers 11 bases. This CDR3 comprises 16 residues. V lost 7 bases, J lost 2 bases, and 10 bases stayed unmatched. Per the germline V gene, CDR1 is LNHDA and CDR2 is SQIVND (reference sequence). The CDR3, as DNA: TGTGCCAGTAACTCCGGGACTAGCGGTTATACCTACGAGCAGTACTTC. Translating gives CASNSGTSGYTYEQYF.

The chain is built from TRBV29-1 and TRBJ2-7, with D uncertain. Germline CDR1 is SQVTM and CDR2 is ANQGSEA. There are 13 residues in the CDR3. With 6 bases removed from V and 1 base from J, the gap between germline ends came to 13 bases. The CDR3 DNA is TGCAGCGTGCCCGCCTTAGAGTCCTACGAGCAGTACTTC. It is translated as CSVPALESYEQYF.

This clonotype was counted ten times or more. V is TRBV20-1 and J is TRBJ1-5; no firm D call. The germline V gene encodes CDR1 DFQATT and CDR2 SNEGSKA (reference sequence). Trimming took off 0 bases at V and 4 bases at J, with 13 bases between the two ends. The CDR3 has 15 amino acids. The CDR3 nucleotides read TGCAGTGCTAGAGATTTGAGGGCAGCTAATCAGCCCCAGCATTTT. It is translated as CSARDLRAANQPQHF.

This chain connects TRBV6-2 or TRBV6-3 to TRBJ1-1; D call uncertain. This CDR3 spans 19 amino acids. Germline values: CDR1 MNHEY, CDR2 SVGEGT. Trimming pared 0 bases from V and 0 bases from J, leaving 20 bases between. In DNA, the CDR3 is TGTGCCAGCAGTTACTCCTCCCATCGAGTGAAGGGTATGAACACTGAAGCTTTCTTT. Residues: CASSYSSHRVKGMNTEAFF.

There are many counts of this clonotype. The chain is built from TRBV7-6 and TRBJ1-3, with D hard to call. CDR3 length equals 17 residues. Germline-derived CDR1 and CDR2 are SGHVS and FNYEAQ. Trimming pared 1 base from V and 0 bases from J, leaving 13 bases between. The DNA for the CDR3 is TGTGCCAGCAGCTTAGGCTCGGGCCTACTCTCTGGAAACACCATATATTTT. Encoded protein: CASSLGSGLLSGNTIYF.